One and the same sample provided the 32 T cell receptor beta chains below, sequenced in a study of control samples from healthy donors and cancer patients. The protocol was immunoSEQ multiplex PCR, while the TCRdb copy is restricted to in-frame clones and leaves out a portion. This sample has 110,000 or so clones, with 83% found just once. Sequenced material: blood. The receptors derive from a woman aged 45 to 65 in good health.

J is TRBJ1-2 and V is TRBV4-3, with a possible D match to TRBD1 (5 bases). The V end was cut by 0 bases, the J end by 4 bases, with 9 bases between. In germline, CDR1 is LGHNA, CDR2 YSLEER. This CDR3 comprises 14 residues. The CDR3 loop reads CASSQDAGVYGYTF. The CDR3 bases are TGCGCCAGCAGCCAAGATGCGGGGGTCTATGGCTACACCTTC.

This chain connects TRBV9 to TRBJ2-6, with D tentatively TRBD1 (6 bases). Trimming removed 3 bases at V and 5 bases at J, with 12 bases between. In germline, CDR1 is SGDLS, CDR2 YYNGEE. The CDR3 loop spans 15 amino acids. CDR3 coding DNA: TGTGCCAGCAGCGAGACACAGGGATGGGCCAACGTCCTGACTTTC. Protein: CASSETQGWANVLTF.

The table lists this clone with a few counts. V gene TRBV7-9 combines with J gene TRBJ2-1; 8 bases are shared with TRBD1. The CDR3 consists of 15 residues. Germline CDR1 is SEHNR and CDR2 is FQNEAQ (reference sequence). Germline trimming cut 5 bases from V and 3 bases from J; bases unmatched to any gene: 6. CDR3 sequence reads: CASSAATGVYNEQFF. CDR3 sequence (DNA): TGTGCCAGCAGCGCCGCGACAGGGGTCTACAATGAGCAGTTCTTC. Based on the CDR3 plus reference TRBV7-9 and TRBJ2-1, the full variable domain is DTGVSQNPRHKITKRGQNVTFRCDPISEHNRLYWYRQTLGQGPEFLTYFQNEAQLEKSRLLSDRFSAERPKGSFSTLEIQRTEQGDSAMYLCASSAATGVYNEQFFGPGTRLTVL.

V and J are TRBV11-2 and TRBJ1-2; no clear D. This CDR3 region has 13 residues. V was trimmed by 1 base and J by 7 bases, leaving 10 bases between them. CDR1 and CDR2 (germline): SGHAT, FQNNGV. The CDR3 here is CASSLGFAFGYTF. The CDR3 nucleotides are TGTGCCAGCAGCTTAGGTTTCGCGTTTGGCTACACCTTC.

The V call is TRBV9, the J call TRBJ2-5; TRBD2 agrees at 10 bases. V lost 3 bases to trimming and J lost 7 bases; unmatched junction nucleotides: 15. CDR1 and CDR2 (germline): SGDLS, YYNGEE. CDR3 size: 17 residues. Here the CDR3 reads CASSAATSAGGPGTQYF. The DNA of the CDR3 is TGTGCCAGCAGCGCAGCAACTTCAGCGGGAGGGCCGGGGACCCAGTACTTC.

The chain combines TRBV4-2 with TRBJ1-2; D call uncertain. V was pared by 2 bases and J by 2 bases, with 15 bases between. CDR3 length: 16 residues. CDR1 is LGHNA and CDR2 is YNFKEQ in the germline V gene. In nucleotides, the CDR3 is TGTGCCAGCAGCCAAACGGGATCGGGTCGCAACTATGGCTACACCTTC. The encoded protein is CASSQTGSGRNYGYTF.

The chain employs TRBV3-1 (or the pseudogene TRBV3-2) and TRBJ2-1; D perhaps matches TRBD2 (6 bases). Trimming cost V 0 bases and J 10 bases, with 13 bases left between them. CDR3 length: 14 amino acids. Germline V gene sequence: CDR1 LGHDT, CDR2 YNNKEL (reference sequence). CDR3 sequence reads: CASSQDMEGGEQFF. The CDR3 bases are TGTGCCAGCAGCCAAGATATGGAGGGCGGAGAGCAGTTCTTC.

This rearrangement joins TRBV12-3 or TRBV12-4 to TRBJ2-1; no clear D gene. V was cut by 6 bases and J by 10 bases, with 16 bases left in between. This CDR3 is built from 13 residues. CDR3 in DNA: TGTGCCAGCAGCCCCGCTGTTCTCTGGGAGCAGTTCTTC. Translated: CASSPAVLWEQFF.

The chain has TRBV6-5 and TRBJ1-1; perhaps TRBD1 as D (5 bases). Germline values: CDR1 MNHEY, CDR2 SVGAGI. CDR3 length: 11 amino acids. The ends were cut back, 7 bases at V and 10 bases at J, with 13 bases in the middle. CDR3 region: CASNQGSSAFF. The CDR3 DNA reads TGTGCCAGCAACCAGGGTTCGTCAGCTTTCTTT.

The V call is TRBV9, the J call TRBJ2-2; possibly TRBD1 for D (5 bases). Looked up from germline, CDR1 is SGDLS and CDR2 is YYNGEE. This CDR3 has 16 amino acids. V lost 4 bases and J 5 bases, leaving 18 bases between the germline ends. CDR3 coding DNA: TGTGCCAGCAGCCGCGGTAGGACACATGGTACCGGGGAGCTGTTTTTT. Protein sequence: CASSRGRTHGTGELFF.

This clone was counted a few times. This rearrangement joins TRBV24-1 to TRBJ1-2; no definite D call. The germline gives CDR1 KGHDR, CDR2 SFDVKD. CDR3 length: 12 residues. Between the trimmed V and J ends, which lost 4 bases and 4 bases, there was a span of 6 bases. CDR3 loop: CATSDLGYGYTF. The DNA for the CDR3 is TGTGCCACCAGTGACCTAGGCTATGGCTACACCTTC.

The chain recombines TRBV18 with TRBJ2-1, with 9 positions matching TRBD1. The length of the CDR3 is 13 residues. Per the germline V gene, CDR1 is KGHSH and CDR2 is LQKENI. J lost 7 bases, V lost 7 bases, and 5 bases had no gene match. The CDR3 DNA reads as TGTGCCAGCTGTACGACAGGGGGAAATGAGCAGTTCTTC. Translation gives CASCTTGGNEQFF.

V usage is TRBV7-2 and J usage is TRBJ2-1; unclear D gene. The CDR3 has 13 amino acids. V shed 7 bases and J shed 9 bases, with 16 bases lying between them. Germline assignment: CDR1 SGHTA and CDR2 FQGNSA. Here the CDR3 DNA reads TGTGCCAGCAATCAACCCCGATCTGCTGAGCAGTTCTTC. This translates into CASNQPRSAEQFF. Full variable domain (remainder filled in from reference TRBV7-2 and TRBJ2-1): GAGVSQSPSNKVTEKGKDVELRCDPISGHTALYWYRQSLGQGLEFLIYFQGNSAPDKSGLPSDRFSAERTGGSVSTLTIQRTQQEDSAVYLCASNQPRSAEQFFGPGTRLTVL.

This chain connects TRBV28 to TRBJ1-2; maybe TRBD1 (6 bases). The CDR3 runs 14 residues. The V end lost 2 bases, the J end lost 1 base, and 8 bases lay between the germline ends. The germline CDR1 and CDR2 sequences are MDHEN and SYDVKM. This CDR3 reads CASSLQGFNYGYTF. Here the CDR3 DNA reads TGTGCCAGCAGTTTACAGGGGTTTAACTATGGCTACACCTTC.

This rearrangement joins TRBV20-1 to TRBJ2-1, with a possible D match to TRBD2 (7 bases). The V end was cut by 3 bases, the J end by 8 bases, with 14 bases between. Germline V gene data show CDR1 as DFQATT and CDR2 as SNEGSKA (reference sequence). CDR3 length: 13 residues. CDR3 sequence: CSASGIGGDEQFF. The DNA for the CDR3 is TGCAGTGCTAGTGGTATAGGGGGGGATGAGCAGTTCTTC.

In DNA form, the CDR3 reads TGTGCCAGCAGCTTGGACAGGGTGGTGAGAGCTTTCTTT. Translating gives CASSLDRVVRAFF. The chain couples TRBV5-5 to TRBJ1-1, with a tentative D call TRBD1 (6 bases). The CDR3 is made up of 13 amino acids. CDR1 and CDR2 from the germline V gene are SGHKS and YYEKEE (reference sequence). Trimming pared 0 bases from V and 10 bases from J, leaving 13 bases between. Drawing the rest from reference TRBV5-5 and TRBJ1-1, the complete variable domain is DAGVTQSPTHLIKTRGQQVTLRCSPISGHKSVSWYQQVLGQGPQFIFQYYEKEERGRGNFPDRFSARQFPNYSSELNVNALLLGDSALYLCASSLDRVVRAFFGQGTRLTVV.

The chain carries TRBV7-2 and TRBJ1-6, with 7 bases identical to TRBD1. This CDR3 is built from 15 residues. CDR1 SGHTA and CDR2 FQGNSA come from the germline V gene. The V segment lost 1 base and the J segment 9 bases; nucleotides outside the gene matches: 6. The CDR3 spells CASSLVEGGGSPLHF. The CDR3, as DNA: TGTGCCAGCAGCTTAGTGGAAGGGGGCGGTTCACCCCTCCACTTT.

The chain couples TRBV7-6 to TRBJ2-3; tentatively, D is TRBD2 (6 bases). Germline V lookup: CDR1 SGHVS, CDR2 FNYEAQ. The ends were cut back, 1 base at V and 0 bases at J, with 11 bases in the middle. CDR3 length: 16 amino acids. CDR3 sequence (DNA): TGTGCCAGCAGCTTAGGCATAAGCGGGAGCACAGATACGCAGTATTTT. This translates into CASSLGISGSTDTQYF.

This rearrangement joins TRBV4-1 to TRBJ2-7; 9 nucleotides line up with TRBD2. The CDR3 runs to 15 residues. Losses at the gene ends were 1 base for V and 4 bases for J; bases not matched to a gene: 5. The V gene's germline CDR1 is MGHRA and CDR2 YSYEKL. CDR3 protein: CASSQGLAALYEQYF. The CDR3 DNA is TGCGCCAGCAGCCAAGGACTAGCGGCACTATACGAGCAGTACTTC.

The rearrangement links TRBV12-3 or TRBV12-4 to TRBJ2-5; D unclear. The CDR3 runs 12 residues. Trimming took 2 bases from V and 4 from J, leaving 5 bases between them. CDR3 sequence: CASSLFAETQYF. In nucleotides, the CDR3 is TGTGCCAGCAGTTTATTTGCAGAGACCCAGTACTTC.

This clone was seen once. This rearrangement joins TRBV5-1 to TRBJ2-3; the match to TRBD1 covers 12 bases. The CDR3 extends over 16 amino acids. The J segment lost 4 bases and the V segment lost 2 bases, leaving 5 bases of the junction unmatched. In germline, CDR1 is SGHRS, CDR2 YFSETQ. CDR3 in DNA: TGCGCCAGCAGCTTTCCGGGACAGGGGGCGGCAGATACGCAGTATTTT. Protein product: CASSFPGQGAADTQYF. The complete variable domain, with remaining parts taken from reference TRBV5-1 and TRBJ2-3, reads KAGVTQTPRYLIKTRGQQVTLSCSPISGHRSVSWYQQTPGQGLQFLFEYFSETQRNKGNFPGRFSGRQFSNSRSEMNVSTLELGDSALYLCASSFPGQGAADTQYFGPGTRLTVL.

The chain has TRBV5-1 and TRBJ2-2, with D perhaps matching TRBD2 (6 bases). V lost 5 bases to trimming and J lost 3 bases, with 11 bases between them. CDR3 size: 14 residues. The germline CDR1 and CDR2 sequences are SGHRS and YFSETQ. CDR3: CASSSRGYTGELFF. The DNA for the CDR3 is TGCGCCAGCAGTTCACGGGGGTACACCGGGGAGCTGTTTTTT.

The rearrangement joins TRBV7-9 to TRBJ1-5; no firm D call. The germline V gene encodes CDR1 SEHNR and CDR2 FQNEAQ (reference sequence). There are 12 residues in the CDR3. V lost 5 bases and J 5 bases, leaving 7 bases between the germline ends. Written as DNA, the CDR3 is TGTGCCAGCAGCCGTTCTGATCAGCCCCAGCATTTT. This codes for CASSRSDQPQHF.

The V call is TRBV15, the J call TRBJ1-1, with a tentative D call TRBD1 (5 bases). The V gene's germline CDR1 is LNHNV and CDR2 YYDKDF (reference sequence). With 3 bases removed from V and 6 bases from J, the gap between germline ends came to 17 bases. The CDR3 runs to 15 residues. The DNA for the CDR3 is TGTGCCACCAGCAGCGGGGACCGGGGGAGTTCTGAAGCTTTCTTT. This sequence encodes CATSSGDRGSSEAFF.

Here the CDR3 reads CASSIGDPNTEAFF. The CDR3 region has the DNA TGTGCCAGTAGTATAGGCGACCCGAACACTGAAGCTTTCTTT. This chain joins TRBV19 and TRBJ1-1; no definite D call. The CDR3 consists of 14 residues. The germline V gene encodes CDR1 LNHDA and CDR2 SQIVND (reference sequence). V lost 1 base and J lost 1, with 7 bases in between. The full variable domain, its missing parts supplied by reference TRBV19 and TRBJ1-1, is DGGITQSPKYLFRKEGQNVTLSCEQNLNHDAMYWYRQDPGQGLRLIYYSQIVNDFQKGDIAEGYSVSREKKESFPLTVTSAQKNPTAFYLCASSIGDPNTEAFFGQGTRLTVV.

This chain links TRBV24-1 with TRBJ2-3; TRBD2 matches at 13 bases. The CDR3 totals 16 residues. V shed 4 bases, J shed 4 bases, and the junction held 4 bases outside the gene matches. Looked up from germline, CDR1 is KGHDR and CDR2 is SFDVKD. The CDR3 region is CATSDWTSGSADTQYF. CDR3 coding DNA: TGTGCCACCAGTGACTGGACTAGCGGGAGTGCAGATACGCAGTATTTT.

V and J are TRBV29-1 and TRBJ1-1; D unresolved. The germline V gene encodes CDR1 SQVTM and CDR2 ANQGSEA. Deletions cut 3 bases from V and 1 base from J, with 15 bases between. This CDR3 spans 15 amino acids. The CDR3 here is CSVDKGGFQNTEAFF. For the CDR3, the DNA is TGCAGCGTTGATAAGGGAGGGTTCCAGAACACTGAAGCTTTCTTT. The whole variable domain, filled in from reference TRBV29-1 and TRBJ1-1, reads SAVISQKPSRDICQRGTSLTIQCQVDSQVTMMFWYRQQPGQSLTLIATANQGSEATYESGFVIDKFPISRPNLTFSTLTVSNMSPEDSSIYLCSVDKGGFQNTEAFFGQGTRLTVV.

The chain couples TRBV7-9 to TRBJ1-2; 9 bases are a match to TRBD1. Germline CDR1 reads SEHNR; CDR2 reads FQNEAQ (reference sequence). V was clipped by 5 bases and J by 7 bases; unmatched bases: 5. This CDR3 comprises 13 residues. The CDR3 spells CASSRTGGVGYTF. DNA for the CDR3: TGTGCCAGCAGCCGAACAGGGGGCGTTGGCTACACCTTC. Full variable domain (remainder filled in from reference TRBV7-9 and TRBJ1-2): DTGVSQNPRHKITKRGQNVTFRCDPISEHNRLYWYRQTLGQGPEFLTYFQNEAQLEKSRLLSDRFSAERPKGSFSTLEIQRTEQGDSAMYLCASSRTGGVGYTFGSGTRLTVV.

The genes are TRBV7-8 and TRBJ1-1; D is perhaps TRBD1 (5 bases). The CDR3 totals 14 residues. V dropped 5 bases and J dropped 5 bases, with 15 bases sitting between them. Per the germline V gene, CDR1 is SGHVS and CDR2 is FQNEAQ. Here the CDR3 DNA reads TGTGCCAGCAGCCGAGAGACAGCGTCAACTGAAGCTTTCTTT. As protein: CASSRETASTEAFF.

The V gene is TRBV9, the J gene TRBJ2-2; no firm D call. This CDR3 region has 15 residues. The V and J ends lost 4 bases and 7 bases respectively, with 17 bases between them. Germline V gives CDR1 SGDLS, CDR2 YYNGEE. The CDR3 is CASSPRWGFNGELFF. CDR3 nucleotide sequence: TGTGCCAGCAGCCCACGGTGGGGATTTAACGGGGAGCTGTTTTTT.

This clone was observed once. The chain uses TRBV19 and TRBJ1-1; D is ambiguous. This CDR3 spans 13 amino acids. V lost 3 bases and J lost 1, with 6 bases in between. Germline V gene lookup returns CDR1 LNHDA and CDR2 SQIVND (reference sequence). CDR3 DNA sequence: TGTGCCAGTAGTATCTCCCCGAACACTGAAGCTTTCTTT. This sequence encodes CASSISPNTEAFF.

J is TRBJ2-1 and V is TRBV5-5; TRBD1 matches 9 bases. J lost 7 bases, V lost 4 bases, and 18 bases had no gene match. CDR3 length equals 18 residues. The germline gives CDR1 SGHKS, CDR2 YYEKEE (reference sequence). Written as DNA, the CDR3 is TGTGCCAGCAGCAAATTAAACCGGGACAGGGTTGTGAGGAATGAGCAGTTCTTC. Amino acid sequence: CASSKLNRDRVVRNEQFF.